This entry lists 27 T cell receptor beta chains sequenced from one sample in a study of tumor-infiltrating lymphocytes in primary liver carcinoma (dated by TCRdb to 2016 to 2017). Total RNA and DNA were co-extracted without cell sorting from around 20-30 mg of bulk tissue using the AllPrep DNA/RNA mini kit. The listed sequencing device is Illumina HiSeq 2500. TCRbeta-specific cDNA was reverse-transcribed from about 0.45 ug total RNA using a constant-region primer and ProtoScript II reverse transcriptase. Three nested multiplex PCR rounds, following a slightly modified ARM-PCR procedure, were used to build the TCRbeta libraries. The first two PCR rounds used multiplex TRBV1-TRBV30 forward primers with a Cbeta reverse primer, each for about 9 cycles. Clones were called with MiXCR by TCRdb after fastp trimmed the public reads at Q25, and only in-frame beta chains were retained. All rows with the same CDR3 protein become a single entry with the most common DNA and genes. The sample includes about 21,000 distinct CDR3 sequences, with almost 80% observed a single time. Clones ranked in the top ten supply under 45% of the sample.

The sequenced sample consisted of liver tumor tissue from sampling region 1. The cell subset or site label corresponds to: tumor region T1, superior pole. All receptors derive from a woman in her 30s with primary liver carcinoma and hepatitis B virus infection.

This chain joins TRBV4-2 and TRBJ2-7; 8 bases match TRBD1. Germline trimming cut 1 base from V and 0 bases from J; bases unmatched to any gene: 5. Germline V gene data show CDR1 as LGHNA and CDR2 as YNFKEQ. The CDR3 loop spans 16 amino acids. Here the CDR3 reads CASSQVGDRGSYEQYF. The CDR3 nucleotides are TGTGCCAGCAGCCAAGTAGGAGACAGGGGCTCCTACGAGCAGTACTTC.

As concerns this clonotype: The junction and the germline gene differ at one end; a read error may be behind it. The chain employs TRBV28 and TRBJ2-2; 7 bases are a match to TRBD2. Looked up from germline, CDR1 is MDHEN and CDR2 is SYDVKM. This CDR3 comprises 13 residues. CDR3 region: CASSLNGSGELLF. The CDR3 DNA sequence: TGTGCCAGCAGTTTGAATGGGAGCGGGGAGCTGCTTTTT.

This clonotype was detected once. A clone one base away is much larger, so this may be a read error. The chain is built from TRBV29-1 and TRBJ1-5; 7 bases map to TRBD1. The CDR3 length is 13 residues. From germline, CDR1 is SQVTM and CDR2 ANQGSEA. CDR3 sequence (DNA): TGCAGTGTTACACAGGGGCCGGATCAGCCCCTGCATTTT. This sequence encodes CSVTQGPDQPLHF.

The chain joins TRBV11-2 to TRBJ2-7, with 7 bases identical to TRBD1. This CDR3 contains 13 residues. CDR1 is SGHAT and CDR2 is FQNNGV in the germline V gene. CDR3 sequence: CVNTETGTNEQYF. CDR3 DNA sequence: TGTGTCAACACCGAGACAGGGACCAATGAGCAGTACTTC.

To note about this clonotype: At one end the junction does not follow the germline gene, possibly because of a read error. CDR3 loop: CAGSCKDSSSYGQYF. CDR3 DNA: TGTGCCGGCAGTTGCAAGGACAGCAGCTCCTACGGGCAGTACTTC. This sequence joins TRBV6-5 and TRBJ2-7, with D possibly matching TRBD1 (6 bases). CDR1 and CDR2 (germline): MNHEY, SVGAGI. CDR3 length: 15 amino acids.

This clonotype was seen repeatedly, ten times or more. This rearrangement joins TRBV12-3 or TRBV12-4 to TRBJ2-5; the D gene is possibly TRBD2 (5 bases). This CDR3 comprises 14 residues. V lost 4 bases and J 1 base, leaving 10 bases between the germline ends. For the CDR3, the DNA is TGTGCCAGCAGTTACCCGGACTCCCAAGAGACCCAGTACTTC. Protein product: CASSYPDSQETQYF.

The CDR3 DNA is TGTGCCAGCAGTCACAAGGACGGCAGCTCATACGAGCAGTACTTC. It codes for CASSHKDGSSYEQYF. This rearrangement joins TRBV6-5 to TRBJ2-7; no firm D call. The CDR3 has 15 amino acids. The germline V gene has CDR1 MNHEY and CDR2 SVGAGI. Trimming took off 5 bases at V and 4 bases at J, with 18 bases between the two ends.

This clonotype is medium-sized. The chain recombines TRBV28 with TRBJ2-3; tentatively, D is TRBD1 (5 bases). The CDR3 has 17 residues. From germline, CDR1 is MDHEN and CDR2 SYDVKM. Trimming cost V 3 bases and J 1 base, with 17 bases left between them. CDR3 sequence: CASSFDSMRWGTDTQYF. CDR3 bases: TGTGCCAGCAGTTTTGACAGTATGAGGTGGGGCACAGATACGCAGTATTTT.

As regards this clonotype: The junction shows a germline mismatch at one end, possibly a read error. The V gene is TRBV11-2, the J gene TRBJ2-3; D may be TRBD2 (7 bases). The CDR3 runs to 16 residues. CDR1 and CDR2 from the germline V gene are SGHAT and FQNNGV. The CDR3 DNA reads as TGTGCTAGCAGCCGGACGTGGCAGGGAGGGGGAGATACGCAGTATTTT. Its protein is CASSRTWQGGGDTQYF.

To note about this clonotype: An end of the junction differs from the germline gene, which may be a read error. The chain links TRBV2 to TRBJ2-7; D is possibly TRBD1 (6 bases). Germline V CDR1 and CDR2: SNHLY, FYNNEI. The CDR3 covers 13 residues. The CDR3 is CANSPTQGWDLYF. The DNA for the CDR3 is TGTGCCAACAGTCCAACCCAGGGGTGGGATCTGTACTTC.

Comment on this clonotype: The CDR3 does not close with the conserved phenylalanine or tryptophan, likely indicating a read error. No DNA is shown, since the ends of the CDR3 on it are uncertain; the CDR3 is the one TCRdb lists. This sequence joins TRBV11-2 and TRBJ2-1; the D call of TRBD2 is as the table states it, not checked on the DNA. The length of the CDR3 is 16 amino acids, counting both ends. The germline gives CDR1 SGHAT, CDR2 FQNNGV. The CDR3: CASSTSLAGGYNGQFV.

This clonotype was detected ten times or more. One end of the junction fails to match germline, which may point to a read error. The V call is TRBV11-2, the J call TRBJ2-3, with D possibly matching TRBD2 (5 bases). The CDR3 is 15 residues long. Germline V gene sequence: CDR1 SGHAT, CDR2 FQNNGV. In DNA, the CDR3 is TGTGCCAGCAGCTTAGAGGCTAGCAGGACGGATACGCTGTATTTT. Its protein is CASSLEASRTDTLYF.

Remarks on this clonotype: Its ends do not fully match the called genes, so a read error is possible. The rearrangement uses TRBV6-1 and TRBJ1-6, with D tentatively TRBD1 (5 bases). Germline CDR1 reads MNHNS; CDR2 reads SASEGT. The CDR3 sequence is 15 residues long. CDR3 DNA sequence: TGTGCCAGCAGTGAACAGGGTGATATCGATTCAGCCCTCCACTTT. Protein: CASSEQGDIDSALHF.

As concerns this clonotype: A read error may produce the germline difference seen at one junction end. V and J are TRBV4-3 and TRBJ2-1; D gene ambiguous. This CDR3 contains 14 residues. CDR1 is LGHNA, CDR2 YSLEER, per germline. CDR3 DNA: TGCGCCAGTAGCCACACAGAGTTAGTCAATGTGCAGTTCTTC. Translation gives CASSHTELVNVQFF.

This clonotype has only one observation. One base away lies a much larger clone, so this may be a sequencing read error. The chain carries TRBV15 and TRBJ1-5, with unresolved D. The V and J ends lost 4 bases and 1 base respectively, with 8 bases between them. Germline values: CDR1 LNHNV, CDR2 YYDKDF (reference sequence). The CDR3 totals 14 residues. DNA of the CDR3: TGTGCCACCAGCACCAAGGACAGCAATCAGCCCCAGCATTTT. Its translation: CATSTKDSNQPQHF. Full variable domain (rest looked up from reference TRBV15 and TRBJ1-5): DAMVIQNPRYQVTQFGKPVTLSCSQTLNHNVMYWYQQKSSQAPKLLFHYYDKDFNNEADTPDNFQSRRPNTSFCFLDIRSPGLGDTAMYLCATSTKDSNQPQHFGDGTRLSIL.

This clonotype was counted many times. The gene calls are TRBV28 and TRBJ2-1; no definite D call. This CDR3 region has 14 residues. Germline-derived CDR1 and CDR2 are MDHEN and SYDVKM. Trimming removed 2 bases from V and 1 base from J, with 6 bases in between. The CDR3 DNA is TGTGCCAGCAGTTTAGAGTGGTCCTACAATGAGCAGTTCTTC. Its protein product is CASSLEWSYNEQFF.

This clonotype was seen a few times. This chain joins TRBV11-2 and TRBJ2-1; no reliable D call. Looked up from germline, CDR1 is SGHAT and CDR2 is FQNNGV. Trimming removed 5 bases from V and 1 base from J, with 6 bases in between. This CDR3 has 13 amino acids. CDR3 amino acids: CASSPISYNEQFF. In DNA form, the CDR3 reads TGTGCCAGCAGCCCCATATCCTACAATGAGCAGTTCTTC.

Turning to this clonotype: Since the CDR3 does not end with the conserved phenylalanine or tryptophan, this likely comes from a read error. This chain connects TRBV5-4 to TRBJ2-3; D may be TRBD2 (5 bases). This CDR3 comprises 18 residues. CDR1 is SGHNT, CDR2 YYREEE, per germline (reference sequence). The CDR3 region has the DNA TGTACCAGCAGTAACCCGGCGGCTAGTGGGAGTCGGACAGATACGCAGTATTGT. Translated, it gives CTSSNPAASGSRTDTQYC.

For this clonotype: One junction end disagrees with the germline gene, perhaps due to a read error. V gene TRBV6-1 combines with J gene TRBJ2-2; either TRBD1 or TRBD2 may supply D (6 bases each). The CDR3 extends over 19 amino acids. Germline V CDR1 and CDR2: MNHNS, SASEGT. DNA of the CDR3: TGCGCCAGCAGTGAAACCCTTCCCGGGGGCACCGAGAACACCGGGGAGCTGTTTTTT. It codes for CASSETLPGGTENTGELFF.

A word on this clonotype: The conserved phenylalanine or tryptophan is not found at the CDR3 terminus, so this likely reflects a read error. The DNA is left out, because the CDR3 cannot be placed on it with certainty; the CDR3 is given as TCRdb lists it. This chain joins TRBV4-3 and TRBJ2-5. CDR1 is LGHNA and CDR2 is YSLEER in the germline V gene. Inclusive of both ends, the CDR3 amounts to 14 amino acids. The CDR3 loop reads CTSSLTRRQETQCL.

The sample holds a few counts of this clonotype. This CDR3 is missing its conserved last phenylalanine or tryptophan, likely due to a read error. The V gene is TRBV5-6, the J gene TRBJ2-3, with TRBD2 as a possible D gene (6 bases). The CDR3 totals 14 residues. CDR1 SGHDT and CDR2 YYEEEE come from the germline V gene. CDR3 in DNA: TGTGCCAACAGCTTGGGGACGGGGGCAGATACGCAGTATCTT. Translated, it gives CANSLGTGADTQYL.

This clonotype was found once. This chain connects TRBV4-3 to TRBJ1-2, with unresolved D. This CDR3 has 14 residues. Deletions cut 5 bases from V and 11 bases from J, with 21 bases between. CDR1 and CDR2 (germline): LGHNA, YSLEER. The CDR3 sequence is CASSTELEIYCYTF. For the CDR3, the DNA is TGCGCCAGCAGCACTGAGTTGGAGATCTATTGTTACACCTTC.

V gene TRBV28 combines with J gene TRBJ2-2; perhaps TRBD2 as D (6 bases). The CDR3 spans 16 residues. The ends were cut back, 7 bases at V and 8 bases at J, with 23 bases in the middle. Germline V gives CDR1 MDHEN, CDR2 SYDVKM. The CDR3 spells CASTWEELVVTGELFF. In DNA, the CDR3 is TGTGCCAGCACCTGGGAGGAACTAGTGGTAACAGGGGAGCTGTTTTTT.

A note on this clonotype: The germline gene is not matched at one end of the junction; a read error may be the cause. This chain joins TRBV6-6 and TRBJ2-3; no firm D call. The length of the CDR3 is 17 residues. Germline CDR1 MNHNY, CDR2 SVGAGI (reference sequence). The CDR3 nucleotides are TGTGCCAGCTGTTACTCATTTGGCAGTGGGTCCACAGATACGCAGTATTTT. It is translated as CASCYSFGSGSTDTQYF.

The chain joins TRBV6-6 to TRBJ2-1; possibly TRBD1 for D (6 bases). Germline loops: CDR1 MNHNY, CDR2 SVGAGI (reference sequence). V lost 5 bases to trimming and J lost 4 bases, with 9 bases between them. The CDR3 contains 13 residues. The CDR3 DNA reads as TGTGCCAGCAGTAGCAGGGGTTACAATGAGCAGTTCTTC. Protein sequence: CASSSRGYNEQFF.

With regard to this clonotype: The junction and the germline gene differ at one end; a read error may be behind it. The chain uses TRBV7-9 and TRBJ2-7; no reliable D call. The CDR3 loop spans 14 amino acids. In germline, CDR1 is SEHNR, CDR2 FQNEAQ (reference sequence). CDR3 nucleotides: TGTGCCAGCAGCTCGGTAGGCCTCCCTTACGAGCAGAACTTC. Its translation: CASSSVGLPYEQNF. Based on the CDR3 plus reference TRBV7-9 and TRBJ2-7, the full variable domain is DTGVSQNPRHKITKRGQNVTFRCDPISEHNRLYWYRQTLGQGPEFLTYFQNEAQLEKSRLLSDRFSAERPKGSFSTLEIQRTEQGDSAMYLCASSSVGLPYEQNFGPGTRLTVT.

Regarding this clonotype: A read error may account for a junction end that differs from germline. The chain links TRBV7-9 to TRBJ2-1, with D uncertain. The CDR3 runs to 14 residues. The germline CDR1 and CDR2 sequences are SEHNR and FQNEAQ (reference sequence). This chain's CDR3 is CASSLLLILNEQFF. The DNA for the CDR3 is TGCGCCAGCAGCTTACTTCTGATTCTTAATGAGCAGTTCTTC. Together with reference TRBV7-9 and TRBJ2-1, the CDR3 gives the full variable domain: DTGVSQNPRHKITKRGQNVTFRCDPISEHNRLYWYRQTLGQGPEFLTYFQNEAQLEKSRLLSDRFSAERPKGSFSTLEIQRTEQGDSAMYLCASSLLLILNEQFFGPGTRLTVL.